Listed below are T cell receptor beta chains from one sample, sequenced in a study of T cells after yellow fever vaccination. TCRdb reanalysed the 5' RACE reads using MiXCR and keeps one entry per CDR3 protein. The repertoire holds some 100,000 distinct CDR3 sequences, about 7.2% seen once, with 2.5% to 3.5% in the top ten. The source material was CD4+ T cells sorted from PBMCs, sampled about 49 days after the first yellow fever vaccination. The receptor set was obtained from a young man who received the YFV17D yellow fever vaccine. The CDR3 runs from the conserved cysteine through the conserved F or W. D genes are given only for firm matches. Clone sizes are given selectively: once, few, many, or a class where the clone is expanded.

CDR3 length,J gene,clone size,D gene,V gene,CDR3 protein,CDR3 DNA
17,TRBJ2-5,many,TRBD2,TRBV2,CASSEWRGSGTQETQYF,TGTGCCAGCAGTGAGTGGCGGGGTAGCGGGACCCAAGAGACCCAGTACTTC
15,TRBJ2-3,many,TRBD2,TRBV5-1,CASSGRTSGTDTQYF,TGCGCCAGCAGCGGGAGGACTAGCGGAACAGATACGCAGTATTTT
16,TRBJ1-3,many,-,TRBV4-2,CASSQESGFSGNTIYF,TGTGCCAGCAGCCAAGAGTCGGGCTTCTCTGGAAACACCATATATTTT
14,TRBJ2-7,many,-,TRBV7-2,CASSFLAGPYEQYF,TGTGCCAGCAGCTTTCTAGCAGGTCCCTACGAGCAGTACTTC
18,TRBJ2-3,-,TRBD2,TRBV20-1,CSARAGQRGSSSTDTQYF,TGCAGTGCTAGAGCGGGCCAGCGGGGATCTTCTAGCACAGATACGCAGTATTTT
13,TRBJ2-7,many,TRBD2,TRBV20-1,CSASSGGSYEQYF,TGCAGTGCTAGTAGCGGGGGTTCCTACGAGCAGTACTTC
16,TRBJ1-2,-,-,TRBV4-1,CASSQLTFGGGRGYTF,TGCGCCAGCAGCCAATTAACCTTTGGGGGGGGACGGGGCTACACCTTC
14,TRBJ2-5,many,-,TRBV12-3/TRBV12-4,CASTFGGPQETQYF,TGTGCCAGCACTTTCGGGGGGCCCCAAGAGACCCAGTACTTC
15,TRBJ1-3,many,TRBD1,TRBV5-1,CASSQTRTGGNTIYF,TGCGCCAGCAGCCAGACCAGGACAGGGGGTAACACCATATATTTT
13,TRBJ2-3,many,-,TRBV7-2,CASSSRGGDTQYF,TGTGCCAGCAGCTCCAGGGGGGGTGATACGCAGTATTTT
18,TRBJ2-3,-,TRBD2,TRBV3-1,CASSQGETSGLSTDTQYF,TGTGCCAGCAGCCAAGGGGAGACTAGCGGATTGAGCACAGATACGCAGTATTTT
18,TRBJ2-6,few,-,TRBV4-1,CASSQWGQGGTGANVLTF,TGCGCCAGCAGCCAATGGGGGCAGGGAGGGACTGGGGCCAACGTCCTGACTTTC
15,TRBJ2-2,many,-,TRBV5-1,CASRPTGLNTGELFF,TGCGCCAGCAGACCGACAGGTCTGAACACCGGGGAGCTGTTTTTT
13,TRBJ2-5,many,-,TRBV5-1,CASSPYDVETQYF,TGCGCCAGCAGCCCATACGACGTTGAGACCCAGTACTTC
13,TRBJ1-1,-,-,TRBV5-6,CASSLRWVPNTFF,TGTGCCAGCAGCCTACGATGGGTCCCCAATACCTTCTTT
13,TRBJ1-1,-,-,TRBV7-9,CASSSRVGTEAFF,TGTGCCAGCAGCTCCAGAGTTGGGACTGAAGCTTTCTTT
15,TRBJ1-3,many,-,TRBV10-3,CAISESSGPGYTIYF,TGTGCCATCAGTGAGTCGAGCGGTCCCGGGTACACCATATATTTT
13,TRBJ2-2,many,-,TRBV12-3/TRBV12-4,CASSFRFPGELFF,TGTGCCAGCAGTTTTAGATTCCCCGGGGAGCTGTTTTTT
14,TRBJ1-3,many,-,TRBV15,CATSSPGAGNTIYF,TGTGCCACCAGTTCCCCAGGGGCTGGAAACACCATATATTTT
16,TRBJ2-1,many,TRBD2,TRBV4-3,CASSQDPASGYNEQFF,TGCGCCAGCAGCCAAGATCCGGCTAGCGGGTACAATGAGCAGTTCTTC
14,TRBJ2-2,many,-,TRBV12-3/TRBV12-4,CASSRNRVRDALFF,TGTGCCAGCAGCCGAAACAGGGTTAGGGATGCGCTGTTTTTT
14,TRBJ1-2,many,-,TRBV7-2,CASSLRDLNYGYTF,TGTGCCAGCAGCCTACGGGACCTTAACTATGGCTACACCTTC
17,TRBJ1-5,-,TRBD1,TRBV3-1,CASSQKGPGGADQPQHF,TGTGCCAGCTCCCAAAAAGGACCAGGGGGCGCCGATCAGCCCCAGCATTTT
15,TRBJ1-1,many,-,TRBV5-1,CASSLYPGRNTEAFF,TGCGCCAGCAGCTTGTACCCGGGCCGGAACACTGAAGCTTTCTTT
15,TRBJ2-1,many,-,TRBV9,CASSDREYPRGEQFF,TGTGCCAGCAGCGACCGGGAGTACCCCCGAGGTGAGCAGTTCTTC
16,TRBJ1-1,many,-,TRBV5-1,CASSLGAESSGTEAFF,TGCGCCAGCAGCTTGGGGGCAGAGTCCTCGGGCACTGAAGCTTTCTTT